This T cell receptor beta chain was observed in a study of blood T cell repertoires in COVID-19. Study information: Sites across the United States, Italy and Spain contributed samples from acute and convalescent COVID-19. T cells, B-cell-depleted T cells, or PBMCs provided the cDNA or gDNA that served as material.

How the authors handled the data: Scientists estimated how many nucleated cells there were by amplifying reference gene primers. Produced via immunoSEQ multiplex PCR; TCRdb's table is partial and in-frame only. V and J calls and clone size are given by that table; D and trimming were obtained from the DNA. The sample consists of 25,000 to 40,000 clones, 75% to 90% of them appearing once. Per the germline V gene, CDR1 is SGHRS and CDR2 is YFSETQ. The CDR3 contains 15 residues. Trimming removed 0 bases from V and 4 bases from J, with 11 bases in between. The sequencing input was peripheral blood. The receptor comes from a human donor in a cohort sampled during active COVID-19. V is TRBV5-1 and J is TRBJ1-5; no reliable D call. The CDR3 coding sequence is TGCGCCAGCAGCTTGGTCCCGGGTACGAATCAGCCCCAGCATTTT. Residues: CASSLVPGTNQPQHF.